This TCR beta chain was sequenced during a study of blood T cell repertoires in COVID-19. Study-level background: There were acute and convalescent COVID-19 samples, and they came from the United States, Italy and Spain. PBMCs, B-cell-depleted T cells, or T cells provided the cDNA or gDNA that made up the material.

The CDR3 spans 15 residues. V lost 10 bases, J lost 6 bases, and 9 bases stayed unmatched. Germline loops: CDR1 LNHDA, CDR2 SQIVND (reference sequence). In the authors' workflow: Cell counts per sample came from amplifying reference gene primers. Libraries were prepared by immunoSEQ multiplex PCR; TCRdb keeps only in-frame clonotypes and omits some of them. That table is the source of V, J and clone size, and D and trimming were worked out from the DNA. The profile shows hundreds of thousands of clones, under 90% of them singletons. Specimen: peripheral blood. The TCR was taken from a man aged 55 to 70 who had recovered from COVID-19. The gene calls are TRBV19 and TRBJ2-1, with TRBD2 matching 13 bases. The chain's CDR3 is CATHGLAGAFNEQFF. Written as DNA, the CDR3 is TGTGCCACCCACGGACTAGCGGGAGCATTCAATGAGCAGTTCTTC.